A selection of T cell receptor beta chains follows, all from one sample in a study of T cell repertoires in cytomegalovirus infection. Their antigens remain unidentified. TCRdb independently ran MiXCR on the reads; one entry per CDR3 protein. This table has over 100,000 distinct CDR3 sequences, 9.5% to 13% appearing once. The sequenced sample was PBMCs, sequenced either directly or after in vitro stimulation (not recorded which). The receptors here all came from a human donor in good health (CMV status not recorded). Some clones in this sample may be carry-over from other donors' samples. Each CDR3 is given with its conserved first and last residue. The D gene is left open where the match is weak.

cdr3_length: 14; d_call: .; j_call: TRBJ2-1; v_call: TRBV24-1; cdr3_aa: CATSDPGHTNEQFF
cdr3_length: 14; d_call: .; j_call: TRBJ1-1; v_call: TRBV6-2/TRBV6-3; cdr3_aa: CASSYLAVNTEAFF
cdr3_length: 15; d_call: .; j_call: TRBJ1-5; v_call: TRBV6-1; cdr3_aa: CASRNQEYSNQPQHF
cdr3_length: 12; d_call: .; j_call: TRBJ1-5; v_call: TRBV9; cdr3_aa: CASSVANGPQHF
cdr3_length: 15; d_call: TRBD2; j_call: TRBJ2-7; v_call: TRBV5-1; cdr3_aa: CASSLGILAGDEQYF
cdr3_length: 17; d_call: TRBD2; j_call: TRBJ2-1; v_call: TRBV7-3; cdr3_aa: CASSLTARAGGRNEQFF
cdr3_length: 14; d_call: .; j_call: TRBJ2-2; v_call: TRBV25-1; cdr3_aa: CASLGRVSTGELFF
cdr3_length: 14; d_call: TRBD2; j_call: TRBJ2-1; v_call: TRBV28; cdr3_aa: CASSLRTSGILKFF
cdr3_length: 17; d_call: TRBD2; j_call: TRBJ2-4; v_call: TRBV3-1; cdr3_aa: CASSQEASGSAKNIQYF
cdr3_length: 13; d_call: .; j_call: TRBJ2-7; v_call: TRBV4-1; cdr3_aa: CASRPVDRREQYF
cdr3_length: 17; d_call: TRBD2; j_call: TRBJ2-1; v_call: TRBV10-3; cdr3_aa: CAISEGTSGSSYNEQFF
cdr3_length: 19; d_call: .; j_call: TRBJ2-1; v_call: TRBV4-1; cdr3_aa: CASSQDPELRLGAYNEQFF
cdr3_length: 16; d_call: .; j_call: TRBJ1-3; v_call: TRBV18; cdr3_aa: CASSPLRISFGNTIYF
cdr3_length: 16; d_call: .; j_call: TRBJ2-3; v_call: TRBV19; cdr3_aa: CASSPYTQRGTDTQYF
cdr3_length: 15; d_call: .; j_call: TRBJ1-5; v_call: TRBV19; cdr3_aa: CASNWGGISNQPQHF
cdr3_length: 14; d_call: TRBD1; j_call: TRBJ2-1; v_call: TRBV12-3/TRBV12-4; cdr3_aa: CASSIRGNYNEQFF
cdr3_length: 15; d_call: TRBD1; j_call: TRBJ1-6; v_call: TRBV7-9; cdr3_aa: CASRALGQGAPTLHF
cdr3_length: 13; d_call: .; j_call: TRBJ1-2; v_call: TRBV6-1; cdr3_aa: CASRGDPGDGYTF
cdr3_length: 16; d_call: .; j_call: TRBJ1-3; v_call: TRBV20-1; cdr3_aa: CSARKVTADSGNTIYF
cdr3_length: 14; d_call: .; j_call: TRBJ1-1; v_call: TRBV28; cdr3_aa: CASIAGTQNTEAFF
cdr3_length: 13; d_call: .; j_call: TRBJ2-5; v_call: TRBV11-2; cdr3_aa: CVSSPDSQETQYF
cdr3_length: 14; d_call: .; j_call: TRBJ2-3; v_call: TRBV11-2; cdr3_aa: CASSLTQLGGTQYF
cdr3_length: 16; d_call: TRBD1; j_call: TRBJ2-3; v_call: TRBV6-2/TRBV6-3; cdr3_aa: CASSYSPDRSTDTQYF
cdr3_length: 15; d_call: .; j_call: TRBJ2-1; v_call: TRBV7-2; cdr3_aa: CASSLSAGPYNEQFF
cdr3_length: 15; d_call: .; j_call: TRBJ2-1; v_call: TRBV30; cdr3_aa: CARGAGTSSYNEQFF
cdr3_length: 13; d_call: .; j_call: TRBJ1-1; v_call: TRBV6-6; cdr3_aa: CASSYPGNTEAFF
cdr3_length: 15; d_call: TRBD1; j_call: TRBJ1-4; v_call: TRBV25-1; cdr3_aa: CASSENTGGSEKLFF
cdr3_length: 15; d_call: TRBD2; j_call: TRBJ2-7; v_call: TRBV7-3; cdr3_aa: CASSTAGGAINEQYF
cdr3_length: 16; d_call: TRBD2; j_call: TRBJ2-3; v_call: TRBV7-9; cdr3_aa: CASSLVLWTSPDTQYF
cdr3_length: 16; d_call: TRBD2; j_call: TRBJ2-5; v_call: TRBV7-6; cdr3_aa: CASSLGAGGPSETQYF
cdr3_length: 14; d_call: TRBD1; j_call: TRBJ1-3; v_call: TRBV7-9; cdr3_aa: CASSDTGVGNTIYF
cdr3_length: 15; d_call: TRBD2; j_call: TRBJ2-1; v_call: TRBV6-1; cdr3_aa: CASSEVAGEYNEQFF
cdr3_length: 18; d_call: TRBD2; j_call: TRBJ2-2; v_call: TRBV18; cdr3_aa: CASSPRLAGGPGTGELFF
cdr3_length: 15; d_call: TRBD1; j_call: TRBJ2-2; v_call: TRBV27; cdr3_aa: CASRVGDRGTGELFF
cdr3_length: 16; d_call: TRBD2; j_call: TRBJ2-5; v_call: TRBV7-2; cdr3_aa: CASSLAGTSGQETQYF
cdr3_length: 14; d_call: .; j_call: TRBJ2-4; v_call: TRBV12-3/TRBV12-4; cdr3_aa: CASSRLGRGGIQYF
cdr3_length: 13; d_call: .; j_call: TRBJ1-2; v_call: TRBV15; cdr3_aa: CATQEVGSDGYTF
cdr3_length: 13; d_call: .; j_call: TRBJ1-2; v_call: TRBV7-2; cdr3_aa: CASSVRDRGYSTF
cdr3_length: 15; d_call: .; j_call: TRBJ2-3; v_call: TRBV28; cdr3_aa: CASSPRRSVGDTQYF
cdr3_length: 14; d_call: .; j_call: TRBJ2-1; v_call: TRBV25-1; cdr3_aa: CASSDPQGPSEQFF
cdr3_length: 18; d_call: TRBD2; j_call: TRBJ2-3; v_call: TRBV29-1; cdr3_aa: CSARSVIGLAASTDTQYF
cdr3_length: 14; d_call: .; j_call: TRBJ2-3; v_call: TRBV7-3; cdr3_aa: CASSLWGGTDTQYF